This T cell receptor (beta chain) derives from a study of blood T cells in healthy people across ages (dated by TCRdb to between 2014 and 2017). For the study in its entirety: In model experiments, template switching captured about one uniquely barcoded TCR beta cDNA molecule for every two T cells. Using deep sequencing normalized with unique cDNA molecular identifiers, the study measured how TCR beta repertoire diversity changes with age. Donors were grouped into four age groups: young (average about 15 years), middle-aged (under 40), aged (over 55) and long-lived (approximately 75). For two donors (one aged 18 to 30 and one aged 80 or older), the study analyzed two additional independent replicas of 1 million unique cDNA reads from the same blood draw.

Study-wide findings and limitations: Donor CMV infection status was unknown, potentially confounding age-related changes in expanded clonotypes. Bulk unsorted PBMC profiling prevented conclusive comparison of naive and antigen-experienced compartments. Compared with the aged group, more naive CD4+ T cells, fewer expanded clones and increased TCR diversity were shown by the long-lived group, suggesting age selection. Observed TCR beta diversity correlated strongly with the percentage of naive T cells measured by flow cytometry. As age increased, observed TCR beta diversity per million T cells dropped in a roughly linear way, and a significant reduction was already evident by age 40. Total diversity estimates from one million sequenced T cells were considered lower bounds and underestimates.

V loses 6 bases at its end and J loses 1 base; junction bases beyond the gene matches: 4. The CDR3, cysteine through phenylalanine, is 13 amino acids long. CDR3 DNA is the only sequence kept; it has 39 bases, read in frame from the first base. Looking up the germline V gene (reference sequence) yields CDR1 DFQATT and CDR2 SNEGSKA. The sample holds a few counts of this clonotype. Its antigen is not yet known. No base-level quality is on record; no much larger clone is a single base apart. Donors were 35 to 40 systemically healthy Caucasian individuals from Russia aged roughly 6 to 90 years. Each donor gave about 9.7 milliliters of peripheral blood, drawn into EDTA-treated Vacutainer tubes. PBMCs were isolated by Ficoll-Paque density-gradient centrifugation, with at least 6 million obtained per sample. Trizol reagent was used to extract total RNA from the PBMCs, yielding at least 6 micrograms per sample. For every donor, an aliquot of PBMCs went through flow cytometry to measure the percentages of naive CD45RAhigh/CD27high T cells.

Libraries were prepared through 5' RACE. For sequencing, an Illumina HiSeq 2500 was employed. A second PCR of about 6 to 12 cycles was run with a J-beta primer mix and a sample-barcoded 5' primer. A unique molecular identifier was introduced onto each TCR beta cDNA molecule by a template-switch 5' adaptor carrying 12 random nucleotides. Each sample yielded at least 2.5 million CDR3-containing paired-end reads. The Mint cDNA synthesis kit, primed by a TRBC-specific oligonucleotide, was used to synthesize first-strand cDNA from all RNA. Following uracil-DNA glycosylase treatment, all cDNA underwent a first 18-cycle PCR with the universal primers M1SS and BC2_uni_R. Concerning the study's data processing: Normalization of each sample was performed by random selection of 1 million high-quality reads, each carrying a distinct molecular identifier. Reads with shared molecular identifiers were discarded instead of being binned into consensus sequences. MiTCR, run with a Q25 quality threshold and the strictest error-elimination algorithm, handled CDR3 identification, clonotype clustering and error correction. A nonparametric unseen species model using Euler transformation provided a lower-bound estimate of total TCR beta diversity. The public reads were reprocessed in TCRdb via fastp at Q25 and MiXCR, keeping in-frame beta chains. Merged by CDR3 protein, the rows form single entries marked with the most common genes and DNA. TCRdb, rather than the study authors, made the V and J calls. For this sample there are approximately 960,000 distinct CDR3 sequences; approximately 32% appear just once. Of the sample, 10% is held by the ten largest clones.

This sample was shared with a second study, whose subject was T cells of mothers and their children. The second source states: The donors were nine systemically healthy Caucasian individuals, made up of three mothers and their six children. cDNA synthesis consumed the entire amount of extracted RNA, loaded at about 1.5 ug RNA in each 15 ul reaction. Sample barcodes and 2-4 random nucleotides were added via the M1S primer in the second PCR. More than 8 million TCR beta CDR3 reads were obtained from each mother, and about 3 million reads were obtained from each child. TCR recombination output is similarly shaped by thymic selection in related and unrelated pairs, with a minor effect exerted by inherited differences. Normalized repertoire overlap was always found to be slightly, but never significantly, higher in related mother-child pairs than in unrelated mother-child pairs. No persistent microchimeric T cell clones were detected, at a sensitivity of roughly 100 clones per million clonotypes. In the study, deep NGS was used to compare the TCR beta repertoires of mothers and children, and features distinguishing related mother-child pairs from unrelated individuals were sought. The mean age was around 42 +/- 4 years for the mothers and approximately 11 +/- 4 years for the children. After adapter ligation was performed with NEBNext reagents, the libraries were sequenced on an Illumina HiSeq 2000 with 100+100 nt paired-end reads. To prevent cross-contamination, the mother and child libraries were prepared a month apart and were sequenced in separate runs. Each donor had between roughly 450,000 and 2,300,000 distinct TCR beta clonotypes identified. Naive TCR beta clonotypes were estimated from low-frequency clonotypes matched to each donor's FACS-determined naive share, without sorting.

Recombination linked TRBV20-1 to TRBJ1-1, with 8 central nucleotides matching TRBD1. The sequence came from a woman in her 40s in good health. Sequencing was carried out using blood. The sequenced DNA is TGCAGTGCCCTGACAGGGGAGAACACTGAAGCTTTCTTT. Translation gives CSALTGENTEAFF.